The TCR beta chain described here comes from a study of T cell responses to AZD1222 COVID-19 vaccine. Sequencing used immunoSEQ multiplex PCR; TCRdb keeps in-frame clones, though not all of them. The repertoire holds 150,000 to 200,000 clones, about 92% seen once, with approximately 1.1% in the top ten. With 6 bases clipped from V and 3 bases from J, the junction kept 2 bases outside the gene matches. The CDR3 is made up of 13 amino acids. Looked up from germline, CDR1 is SNHLY and CDR2 is FYNNEI. Sequencing used peripheral blood, obtained 28 days after the second AZD1222 dose. The receptor was isolated from an adult who received the AZD1222 COVID-19 vaccine. The gene calls are TRBV2 and TRBJ1-1, with 9 positions matching TRBD1. In nucleotides, the CDR3 is TGTGCCAGCAGGGGGGACAGGGACACTGAAGCTTTCTTT. Protein sequence: CASRGDRDTEAFF. Drawing the rest from reference TRBV2 and TRBJ1-1, the complete variable domain is EPEVTQTPSHQVTQMGQEVILRCVPISNHLYFYWYRQILGQKVEFLVSFYNNEISEKSEIFDDQFSVERPDGSNFTLKIRSTKLEDSAMYFCASRGDRDTEAFFGQGTRLTVV.